This record concerns one T cell receptor (beta chain) sequence. The data were taken from a study of blood T cell repertoires in COVID-19. Study details: There were acute and convalescent COVID-19 samples, and they came from the United States, Italy and Spain.

As processed by the authors: Cell counts per sample came from amplifying reference gene primers. The method was immunoSEQ multiplex PCR; TCRdb's version includes in-frame clones alone and lacks a portion of them. That table is the source of V, J and clone size, and D and trimming were worked out from the DNA. This sample yields 95,000 to 130,000 clones, of which roughly 80% are seen a single time; under 3% belongs to the top ten. J gave up 3 bases and V 1 base, and 6 bases lay outside the gene matches. Germline-derived CDR1 and CDR2 are LGHNA and YNFKEQ. This CDR3 region has 15 residues. The material sequenced was peripheral blood. The sequence came from a man between 25 and 39 years old with acute or convalescent COVID-19. J is TRBJ2-7 and V is TRBV4-2, with 7 bases matching TRBD2. The CDR3 region has the DNA TGTGCCAGCAGCCAAGTATCCGGGACTAACTACGAGCAGTACTTC. Protein sequence: CASSQVSGTNYEQYF.